This T cell receptor beta chain was sequenced in a study of blood T cell repertoires in COVID-19. Study context: Sources were T cells, B-cell-depleted T cells, or PBMCs; the material itself was cDNA or gDNA.

Looked up from germline, CDR1 is SGHTA and CDR2 is FQGTGA. The CDR3 is made up of 14 amino acids. Trimming took 4 bases from V and 4 from J, leaving 11 bases between them. In the study's own analysis: Amplifying reference gene primers gave estimates of nucleated cell counts. Sequencing used immunoSEQ multiplex PCR; TCRdb keeps in-frame clones, though not all of them. That table furnishes V, J and clone size, whereas the DNA furnished D and trimming. Here the sample spans some 89,000 clones, 85% to 90% being singletons. The rearrangement links TRBV7-3 to TRBJ2-1; possibly TRBD2 for D (6 bases). Sequences were obtained from peripheral blood. This TCR was sampled from a human donor in a cohort sampled during active COVID-19. CDR3 loop: CASSSTGGYNEQFF. CDR3 bases: TGTGCCAGCAGCTCCACTGGGGGGTACAATGAGCAGTTCTTC.